This T cell receptor (beta chain) originates from a study of blood T cell repertoires in COVID-19. Libraries were prepared by immunoSEQ multiplex PCR; TCRdb keeps only in-frame clonotypes and omits some of them. The table has just over 250,000 clones, about 81% seen once. V gave up 5 bases and J gave up 4 bases; unmatched junction bases: 4. From germline, CDR1 is MDHEN and CDR2 SYDVKM. This CDR3 region has 14 residues. A remark on this clone: Other nucleotide sequences in the sample specify the same CDR3.

This TCR was recovered from a man aged 25-45 years with acute COVID-19. V usage is TRBV28 and J usage is TRBJ2-3; TRBD1 agrees at 9 bases. Specimen: PBMCs or T cells enriched from blood (not recorded which). The CDR3 nucleotides are TGTGCCAGCAGTCGACAGGGGGTCGCAGATACGCAGTATTTT. This encodes CASSRQGVADTQYF.